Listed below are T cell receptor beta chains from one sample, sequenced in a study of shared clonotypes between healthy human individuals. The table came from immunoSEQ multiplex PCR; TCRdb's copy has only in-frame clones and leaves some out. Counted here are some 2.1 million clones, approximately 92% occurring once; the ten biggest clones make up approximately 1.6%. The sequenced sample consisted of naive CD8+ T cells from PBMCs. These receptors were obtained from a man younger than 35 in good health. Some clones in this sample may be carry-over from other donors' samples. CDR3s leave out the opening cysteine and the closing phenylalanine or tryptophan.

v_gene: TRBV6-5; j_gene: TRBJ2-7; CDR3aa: ASSYVGHYEQY
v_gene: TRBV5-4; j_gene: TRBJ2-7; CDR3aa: ASSLAGSSYEQY
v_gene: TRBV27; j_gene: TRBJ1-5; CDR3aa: ASRLIGTGFSNQPQH
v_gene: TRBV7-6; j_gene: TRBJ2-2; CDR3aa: ASSFVNRGLTNTGELF
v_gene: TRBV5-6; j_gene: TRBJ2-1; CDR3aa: ASSFLTESRGDEQF
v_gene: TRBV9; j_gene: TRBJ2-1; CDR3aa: ASSSWIAGGPLYNEQF
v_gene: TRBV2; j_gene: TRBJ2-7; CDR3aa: ASSVGSHLGSSYEQY
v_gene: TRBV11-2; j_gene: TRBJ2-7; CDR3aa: ASSHRDNSYEQY
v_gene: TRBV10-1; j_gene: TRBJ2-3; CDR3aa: ASSESSAGTAPSSDTQY
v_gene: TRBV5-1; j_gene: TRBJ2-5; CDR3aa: ASSFPGQRTERAQY
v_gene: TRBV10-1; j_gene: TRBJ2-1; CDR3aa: ASSRTSGRTVDEQF
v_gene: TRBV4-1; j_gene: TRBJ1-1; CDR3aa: ASSQDGGTGTEAF
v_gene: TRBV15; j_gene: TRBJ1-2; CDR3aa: ATSRDLSGDGGYT
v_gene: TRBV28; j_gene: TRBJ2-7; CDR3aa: ASSLSGAGEYQY
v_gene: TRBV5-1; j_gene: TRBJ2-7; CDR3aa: ASSMEGGRSSYEQY
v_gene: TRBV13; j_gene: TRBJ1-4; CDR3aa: ASSLGGGLREKLF
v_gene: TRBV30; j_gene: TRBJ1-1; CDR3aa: AWSVLQEAF
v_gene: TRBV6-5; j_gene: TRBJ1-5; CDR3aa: ASSLDRSDQPQH
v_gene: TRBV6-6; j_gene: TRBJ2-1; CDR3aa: ASSPQATEPYNEQF
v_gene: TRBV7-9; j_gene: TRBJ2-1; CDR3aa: ASSPQLAGNEQF
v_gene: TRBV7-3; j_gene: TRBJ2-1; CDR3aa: ASSSGTSGLINEQF
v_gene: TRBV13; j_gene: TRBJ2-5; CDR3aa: ASSLLAGSQETQY
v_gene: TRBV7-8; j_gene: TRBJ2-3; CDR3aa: ASSLTSGTGRTDTQY
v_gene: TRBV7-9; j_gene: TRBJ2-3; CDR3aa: ASSLGTSWGDTQY
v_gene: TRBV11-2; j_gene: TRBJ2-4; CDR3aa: ASSLWVGAKNIQY
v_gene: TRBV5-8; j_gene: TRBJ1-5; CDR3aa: ASSLVGSNQPQH
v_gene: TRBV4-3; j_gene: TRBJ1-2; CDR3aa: ASSQGYRGRGGYT
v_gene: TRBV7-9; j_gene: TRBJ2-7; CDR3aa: ASSPNLGLSSYEQY
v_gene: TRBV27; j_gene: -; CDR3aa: ASSITLTSEQY
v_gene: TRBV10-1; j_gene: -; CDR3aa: ASSDSGGRFGEQY
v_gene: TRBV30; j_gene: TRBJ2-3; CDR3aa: AWNPSGSTDTQY
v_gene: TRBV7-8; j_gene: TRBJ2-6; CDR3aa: ASSSPQAGANVLT
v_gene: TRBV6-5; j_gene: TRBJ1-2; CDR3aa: ASSTRTGGGFGYT
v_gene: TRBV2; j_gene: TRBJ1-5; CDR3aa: ASRGQGGGDQPQH
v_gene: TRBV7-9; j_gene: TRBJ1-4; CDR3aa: ASSPPFPSGGKEKLF
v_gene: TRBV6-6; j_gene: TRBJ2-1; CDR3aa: ASSIISGSNEQF
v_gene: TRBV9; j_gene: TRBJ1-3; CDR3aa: ASSVERGAPGSGNTIY
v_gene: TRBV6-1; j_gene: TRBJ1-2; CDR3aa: ASSEWDRGNYGYT
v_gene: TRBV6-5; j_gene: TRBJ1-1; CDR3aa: ASSYGLGQDTEAF
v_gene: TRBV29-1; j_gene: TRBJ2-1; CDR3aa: SVEDRMEEEQF
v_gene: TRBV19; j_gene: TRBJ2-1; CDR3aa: ASSIPAGPQEQF
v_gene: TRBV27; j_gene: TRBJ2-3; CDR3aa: ASWDLAGGPGKDTQY
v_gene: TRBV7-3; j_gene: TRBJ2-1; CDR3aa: ASSLVGGQGQRYSSYNEQF
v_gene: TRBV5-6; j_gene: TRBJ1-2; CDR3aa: ASSLDRGLMYGYT
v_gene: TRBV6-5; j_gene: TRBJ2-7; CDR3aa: ASSSGTGDEQY
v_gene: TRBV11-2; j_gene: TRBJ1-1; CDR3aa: ASSLVFNTEAF
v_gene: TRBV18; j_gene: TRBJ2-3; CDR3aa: ASSPVRAGTDTQY
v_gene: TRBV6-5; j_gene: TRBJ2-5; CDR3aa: ASSYSEGYEETQY
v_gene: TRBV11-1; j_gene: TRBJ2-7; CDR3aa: ASSLGGRPYEQY
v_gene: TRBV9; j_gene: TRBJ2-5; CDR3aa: ASSLSGSAGETQY
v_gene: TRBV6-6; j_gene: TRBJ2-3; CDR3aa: ASSIPDEGYTDTQY
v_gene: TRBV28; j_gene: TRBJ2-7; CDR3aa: ASSRTGVRNEQY
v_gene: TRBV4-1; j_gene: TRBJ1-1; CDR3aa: ASSYRGATLNTEAF
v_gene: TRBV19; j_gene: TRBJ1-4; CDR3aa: ASSTRDSREKLF
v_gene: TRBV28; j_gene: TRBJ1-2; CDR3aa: ASSSWGIANYGYT
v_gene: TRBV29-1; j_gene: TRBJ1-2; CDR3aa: SVGLWTSNYGYT
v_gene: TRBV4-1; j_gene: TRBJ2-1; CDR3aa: ASSQVGSSYNEQF